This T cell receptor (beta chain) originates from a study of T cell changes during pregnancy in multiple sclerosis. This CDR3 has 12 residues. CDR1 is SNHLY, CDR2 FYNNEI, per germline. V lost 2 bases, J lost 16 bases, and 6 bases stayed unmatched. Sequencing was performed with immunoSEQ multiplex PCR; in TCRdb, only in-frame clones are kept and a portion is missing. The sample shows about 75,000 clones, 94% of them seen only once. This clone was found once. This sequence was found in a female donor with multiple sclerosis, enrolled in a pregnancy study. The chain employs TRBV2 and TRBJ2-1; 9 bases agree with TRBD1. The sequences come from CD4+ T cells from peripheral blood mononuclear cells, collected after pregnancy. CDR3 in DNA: TGTGCCAGCAGTGAATCGGACAGGGGTCGATTCTTC. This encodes CASSESDRGRFF.